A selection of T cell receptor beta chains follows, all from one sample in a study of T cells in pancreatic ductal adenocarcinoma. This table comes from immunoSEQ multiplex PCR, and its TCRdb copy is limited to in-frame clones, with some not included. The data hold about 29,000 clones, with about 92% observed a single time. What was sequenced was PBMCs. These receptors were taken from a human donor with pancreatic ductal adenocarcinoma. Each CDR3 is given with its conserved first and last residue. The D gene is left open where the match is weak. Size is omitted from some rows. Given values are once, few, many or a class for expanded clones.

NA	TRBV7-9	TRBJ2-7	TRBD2	CASRLHEREGKYEQYF	TGTGCCAGCAGGCTTCATGAGCGGGAGGGCAAGTACGAGCAGTACTTC
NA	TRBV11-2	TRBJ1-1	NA	CASSSRNMNTEAFF	TGTGCCAGCAGCTCCCGAAATATGAACACTGAAGCTTTCTTT
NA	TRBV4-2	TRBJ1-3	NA	CASSQDVGVGSGNTIYF	TGTGCCAGCAGCCAAGATGTAGGGGTGGGCTCTGGAAACACCATATATTTT
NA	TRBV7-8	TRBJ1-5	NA	CASSLGGRGQPQHF	TGTGCCAGCAGCTTAGGGGGCAGGGGTCAGCCCCAGCATTTT
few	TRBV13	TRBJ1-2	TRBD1	CASSPLGAKGAYGYTF	TGTGCCAGCAGCCCCCTAGGGGCCAAGGGGGCGTATGGCTACACCTTC
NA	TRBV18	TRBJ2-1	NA	CASSPASDGSVPVYNEQFF	TGTGCCAGCTCACCAGCCTCCGACGGGAGCGTACCGGTGTACAATGAGCAGTTCTTC
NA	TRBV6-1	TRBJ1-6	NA	CASRRDPTSNSPLHF	TGTGCCAGCAGACGGGACCCCACTTCTAATTCACCCCTCCACTTT
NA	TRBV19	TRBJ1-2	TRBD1	CASSDRDRVLNGYTF	TGTGCCAGTAGCGATAGGGACAGGGTTTTAAATGGCTACACCTTC
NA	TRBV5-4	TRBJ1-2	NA	CASSLEVGSRSGYTF	TGTGCCAGCAGCTTGGAGGTAGGGTCAAGAAGCGGCTACACCTTC
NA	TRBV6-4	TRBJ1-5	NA	CASLGCRDFGQPQHF	TGTGCCAGCCTTGGCTGCAGGGATTTCGGTCAGCCCCAGCATTTT
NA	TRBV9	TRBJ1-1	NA	CASSETANTEAFF	TGTGCCAGCAGCGAGACAGCGAACACTGAAGCTTTCTTT
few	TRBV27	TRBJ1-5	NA	CASSSYRARSNFNQPQHF	TGTGCCAGCAGCTCCTACAGGGCCCGGTCTAACTTTAATCAGCCCCAGCATTTT
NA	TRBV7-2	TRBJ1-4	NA	CASTPTPPGVATNEKLFF	TGTGCCAGCACCCCGACTCCCCCGGGGGTGGCAACTAATGAAAAACTGTTTTTT
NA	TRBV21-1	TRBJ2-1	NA	CASSPGQFSDEQFF	TGTGCCAGCAGCCCAGGACAATTCAGTGATGAGCAGTTCTTC
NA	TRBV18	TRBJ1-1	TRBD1	CASSWDRANLGTEAFF	TGTGCCAGCTCGTGGGACAGGGCAAACCTGGGCACTGAAGCTTTCTTT
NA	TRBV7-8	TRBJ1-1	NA	CASSLARRVNTEAFF	TGTGCCAGCAGCTTAGCGCGTCGGGTGAACACTGAAGCTTTCTTT
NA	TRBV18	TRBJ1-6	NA	CASSPPGSPLHF	TGTGCCAGCTCACCCCCGGGGTCACCCCTCCACTTT
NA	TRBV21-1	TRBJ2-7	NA	CASSLRDRVYEQYF	TGTGCCAGCAGCCTCCGGGACAGGGTTTACGAGCAGTACTTC
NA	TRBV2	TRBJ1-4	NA	CASRTTESNEKLFF	TGTGCCAGCAGAACGACAGAAAGTAATGAAAAACTGTTTTTT
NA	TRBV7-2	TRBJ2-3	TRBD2	CASSLAPGGATATQYF	TGTGCCAGCAGCTTAGCGCCGGGAGGGGCGACGGCGACGCAGTATTTT
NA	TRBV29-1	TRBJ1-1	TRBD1	CSDRQGTEAFF	TGCAGCGATCGACAGGGAACTGAAGCTTTCTTT
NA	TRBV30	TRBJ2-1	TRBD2	CACTGTSRNIGEQFF	TGTGCCTGCACCGGGACTAGCAGGAATATCGGTGAGCAGTTCTTC
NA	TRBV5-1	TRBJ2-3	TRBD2	CASSLMAGGWSTDTQYF	TGCGCCAGCAGCTTGATGGCGGGAGGGTGGAGCACAGATACGCAGTATTTT
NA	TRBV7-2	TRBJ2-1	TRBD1	CASTSRGPEGVYIGEQFF	TGTGCCAGCACCTCGAGGGGGCCAGAAGGGGTTTACATCGGTGAGCAGTTCTTC
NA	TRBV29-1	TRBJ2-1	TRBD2	CSGSGGIGGNEQFF	TGCAGCGGTTCGGGAGGAATTGGGGGGAATGAGCAGTTCTTC
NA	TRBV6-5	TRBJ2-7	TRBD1	CASSTDRGPYEQYF	TGTGCCAGCAGTACCGACAGGGGTCCCTACGAGCAGTACTTC
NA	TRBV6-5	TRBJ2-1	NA	CASSPQLPANEQFF	TGTGCCAGCAGCCCACAACTTCCGGCCAATGAGCAGTTCTTC
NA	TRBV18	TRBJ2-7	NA	CASSLSGAYEQYF	TGTGCCAGCTCACTCTCCGGCGCCTACGAGCAGTACTTC
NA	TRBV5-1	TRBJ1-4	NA	CASKSAATNEKLFF	TGCGCCAGCAAAAGCGCAGCAACTAATGAAAAACTGTTTTTT
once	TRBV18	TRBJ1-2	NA	CASSVSAGRGNYGYTF	TGTGCCAGCTCAGTATCGGCAGGGAGGGGAAACTATGGCTACACCTTC
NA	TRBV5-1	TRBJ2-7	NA	CASHSPGTSVYEQYF	TGCGCCAGCCACTCCCCCGGGACGTCGGTATACGAGCAGTACTTC
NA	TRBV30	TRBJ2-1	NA	CAFVAANPPYYNEQFF	TGTGCCTTCGTCGCGGCGAACCCCCCCTACTACAATGAGCAGTTCTTC
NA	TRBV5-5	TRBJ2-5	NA	CASSLGSGGTQETQYF	TGTGCCAGCAGCTTAGGGTCGGGGGGCACCCAAGAGACCCAGTACTTC
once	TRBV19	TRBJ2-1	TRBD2	CASSRTSGRSPSSYNEQFF	TGTGCCAGTAGTCGGACTAGCGGGAGATCCCCGAGCTCCTACAATGAGCAGTTCTTC
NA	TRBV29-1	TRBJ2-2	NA	CSVVEGVGELFF	TGCAGCGTTGTGGAGGGTGTGGGGGAGCTGTTTTTT
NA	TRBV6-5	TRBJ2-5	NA	CASSYSGVLETQYF	TGTGCCAGCAGTTACTCCGGGGTGCTGGAGACCCAGTACTTC
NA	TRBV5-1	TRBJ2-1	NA	CASSFPPNYNEQFF	TGCGCCAGCAGCTTCCCGCCAAACTACAATGAGCAGTTCTTC
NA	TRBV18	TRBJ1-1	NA	CASSPTETEAFF	TGTGCCAGCTCACCGACCGAGACTGAAGCTTTCTTT
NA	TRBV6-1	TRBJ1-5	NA	CASSDSFQPQHF	TGTGCCAGCAGTGACAGCTTTCAGCCCCAGCATTTT
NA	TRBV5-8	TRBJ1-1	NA	CASSVQRNTEAFF	TGTGCCAGCAGCGTACAGAGGAACACTGAAGCTTTCTTT
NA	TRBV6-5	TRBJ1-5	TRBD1	CASRLTGSNQPQHF	TGTGCCAGCAGACTGACAGGGTCTAATCAGCCCCAGCATTTT
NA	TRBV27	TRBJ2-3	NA	CASSRAPSGDSLSTQYF	TGTGCCAGCAGTCGCGCCCCATCGGGAGATTCGCTTAGTACGCAGTATTTT
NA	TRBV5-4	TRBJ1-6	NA	CASSLADRRDSPLHF	TGTGCCAGCAGCTTGGCCGACAGGAGGGATTCACCCCTCCACTTT
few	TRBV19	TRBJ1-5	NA	CASSLGHSNQPQHF	TGTGCCAGTAGTTTGGGACATAGCAATCAGCCCCAGCATTTT
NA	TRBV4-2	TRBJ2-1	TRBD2	CASSQVVPSGLNEQFF	TGTGCCAGCAGCCAAGTAGTCCCTAGCGGGCTTAATGAGCAGTTCTTC
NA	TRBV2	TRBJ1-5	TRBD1	CASSSAGGGNQPQHF	TGTGCCAGCAGTTCGGCAGGGGGCGGCAATCAGCCCCAGCATTTT
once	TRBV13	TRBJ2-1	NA	CASREAGQYNEQFF	TGTGCCAGCCGCGAAGCGGGACAGTACAATGAGCAGTTCTTC
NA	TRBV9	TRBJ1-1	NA	CASSVAWVSRENTEAFF	TGTGCCAGCAGCGTAGCTTGGGTTAGCAGAGAGAACACTGAAGCTTTCTTT
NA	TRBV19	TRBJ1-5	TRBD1	CASRTGTGWDQPQHF	TGTGCCAGCCGCACCGGGACAGGGTGGGATCAGCCCCAGCATTTT
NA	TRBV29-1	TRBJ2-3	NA	CSVGSRFTHTDTQYF	TGCAGCGTCGGGTCCAGATTCACCCACACAGATACGCAGTATTTT
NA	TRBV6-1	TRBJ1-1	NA	CASSEGPWRSKNTEAFF	TGTGCCAGCAGTGAAGGGCCCTGGCGGAGCAAGAACACTGAAGCTTTCTTT
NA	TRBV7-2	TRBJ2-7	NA	CASSLGGPYEQYF	TGTGCCAGCAGCTTAGGGGGGCCTTACGAGCAGTACTTC